The rows below give T cell receptor beta chains drawn from one sample of a study of blood T cell repertoires in COVID-19. Method: immunoSEQ multiplex PCR; TCRdb's copy keeps in-frame clones and lacks some. The sample has approximately 140,000 clones, roughly four fifths seen once. Sequencing input: peripheral blood. All receptors come from a man aged 35 to 55 with active or convalescent COVID-19. Each CDR3 is given with its conserved first and last residue. A D gene is named only where the DNA matches it firmly. Clone size appears in some rows only: once, few, many, or a class for an expanded clone.

v_gene: TRBV30
abundance: -
d_gene: TRBD1
j_gene: TRBJ1-4
CDR3nt: TGTGCCTGGGAGGGGACAGGGGGTAAAAAACTGTTTTTT
CDR3aa: CAWEGTGGKKLFF

v_gene: TRBV11-2
abundance: -
d_gene: TRBD1
j_gene: TRBJ1-5
CDR3nt: TGTGCCAGCAGCTTTTCAGGGACAGAAGCCAATCAGCCCCAGCATTTT
CDR3aa: CASSFSGTEANQPQHF

v_gene: TRBV27
abundance: -
d_gene: TRBD2
j_gene: TRBJ2-2
CDR3nt: TGTGCCAGCATTAGCGGGGGGGCCGATACCGGGGAGCTGTTTTTT
CDR3aa: CASISGGADTGELFF

v_gene: TRBV3-1/TRBV3-2
abundance: -
d_gene: -
j_gene: TRBJ2-1
CDR3nt: TGTGCCAGCAGCCAAGACCTAGGGGCCTACAATGAGCAGTTCTTC
CDR3aa: CASSQDLGAYNEQFF

v_gene: TRBV7-7
abundance: -
d_gene: -
j_gene: TRBJ2-2
CDR3nt: TGTGCCAGCAGCTACACCAACACCGGGGAGCTGTTTTTT
CDR3aa: CASSYTNTGELFF

v_gene: TRBV3-1/TRBV3-2
abundance: -
d_gene: TRBD2
j_gene: TRBJ2-3
CDR3nt: TGTGCCAGCAGCCGCGGGACTAGCGGGTATACAGATACGCAGTATTTT
CDR3aa: CASSRGTSGYTDTQYF

v_gene: TRBV7-9
abundance: -
d_gene: -
j_gene: TRBJ1-6
CDR3nt: TGTGCCAGCAGCTTAGCGGGCGCAGCAAATAATTCACCCCTCCACTTT
CDR3aa: CASSLAGAANNSPLHF

v_gene: TRBV6-5
abundance: once
d_gene: -
j_gene: TRBJ2-1
CDR3nt: TGTGCCACCGTAGAAGGGGGGGCCGGGAAGAATGAGCAGTTCTTC
CDR3aa: CATVEGGAGKNEQFF

v_gene: TRBV10-3
abundance: -
d_gene: TRBD1
j_gene: TRBJ1-1
CDR3nt: TGTGCCATCGGGGACAGTTGGGGCACTGAAGCTTTCTTT
CDR3aa: CAIGDSWGTEAFF

v_gene: TRBV20-1
abundance: -
d_gene: TRBD2
j_gene: TRBJ2-3
CDR3nt: TGCAGTGTTAGTCCGGGACTAGCGGGGGGGAATACGCAGTATTTT
CDR3aa: CSVSPGLAGGNTQYF

v_gene: TRBV7-3
abundance: -
d_gene: TRBD2
j_gene: TRBJ2-1
CDR3nt: TGTGCCAGCAGCCCTACTAGCGGGGCTTACAATGAGCAGTTCTTC
CDR3aa: CASSPTSGAYNEQFF

v_gene: TRBV9
abundance: -
d_gene: -
j_gene: TRBJ2-6
CDR3nt: TGTGCCAGCAGCCTAGGGGGGGCTGGGGCCAACGTCCTGACTTTC
CDR3aa: CASSLGGAGANVLTF

v_gene: TRBV2
abundance: -
d_gene: TRBD1
j_gene: TRBJ1-4
CDR3nt: TGTGCCAGCGGCGGACAGGGGCGAACTAATGAAAAACTGTTTTTT
CDR3aa: CASGGQGRTNEKLFF

v_gene: TRBV14
abundance: -
d_gene: TRBD2
j_gene: TRBJ2-4
CDR3nt: TGTGCCAGCAGCCAGACTAGCGGGGGGGCCGGATCCAAAAACATTCAGTACTTC
CDR3aa: CASSQTSGGAGSKNIQYF

v_gene: TRBV27
abundance: -
d_gene: -
j_gene: TRBJ1-1
CDR3nt: TGTGCCAGCAGTTTATCTTTCTGGGACAATCAGAGGACTGAAGCTTTCTTT
CDR3aa: CASSLSFWDNQRTEAFF

v_gene: TRBV27
abundance: few
d_gene: -
j_gene: TRBJ2-5
CDR3nt: TGTGCCAGCAGTCTCCGGGACAAGGGGACCCAGTACTTC
CDR3aa: CASSLRDKGTQYF

v_gene: TRBV7-2
abundance: -
d_gene: TRBD2
j_gene: TRBJ2-7
CDR3nt: TGTGCCAGCAGCTTAGAAGGGACTAGCGGGGGGTACGAGCAGTACTTC
CDR3aa: CASSLEGTSGGYEQYF

v_gene: TRBV15
abundance: -
d_gene: TRBD1
j_gene: TRBJ2-7
CDR3nt: TGTGCCACCAGCAGAGATAGGGACAGGGGTTCCTACGAGCAGTACTTC
CDR3aa: CATSRDRDRGSYEQYF

v_gene: TRBV7-3
abundance: -
d_gene: -
j_gene: TRBJ2-7
CDR3nt: TGTGCCAGCAGCAAGTCTCAGGGAAATAGCGAGCAGTACTTC
CDR3aa: CASSKSQGNSEQYF

v_gene: TRBV6-1
abundance: once
d_gene: -
j_gene: TRBJ1-2
CDR3nt: TGTGCCAGCAGTGAAAACAGCAACTATGGCTACACCTTC
CDR3aa: CASSENSNYGYTF

v_gene: TRBV6-6
abundance: -
d_gene: -
j_gene: TRBJ2-7
CDR3nt: TGTGCCAGCAGTAAGGACACCTCCTCCTACGAGCAGTACTTC
CDR3aa: CASSKDTSSYEQYF

v_gene: TRBV5-1
abundance: -
d_gene: TRBD1
j_gene: TRBJ1-1
CDR3nt: TGCGCCAGCAGCCCGGGACAGATGAACACTGAAGCTTTCTTT
CDR3aa: CASSPGQMNTEAFF

v_gene: TRBV2
abundance: -
d_gene: TRBD1
j_gene: TRBJ1-2
CDR3nt: TGTGCCAGCAGTCCTCTAAGGACAGGGAGGGGTGGCTACACCTTC
CDR3aa: CASSPLRTGRGGYTF

v_gene: TRBV12-5
abundance: -
d_gene: TRBD1
j_gene: TRBJ2-7
CDR3nt: TGTGCTAGTGGTTTTGGACAGGGAGGCGAGCAGTACTTC
CDR3aa: CASGFGQGGEQYF

v_gene: TRBV12-3/TRBV12-4
abundance: once
d_gene: -
j_gene: TRBJ2-7
CDR3nt: TGTGCCAGCAGTCCAGGACAGTGGGAGCAGTACTTC
CDR3aa: CASSPGQWEQYF

v_gene: TRBV18
abundance: -
d_gene: TRBD1
j_gene: TRBJ2-7
CDR3nt: TGTGCCAGCTCACCTGCGACAGGGGGCGGCTCCTACGAGCAGTACTTC
CDR3aa: CASSPATGGGSYEQYF

v_gene: TRBV7-6
abundance: -
d_gene: TRBD1
j_gene: TRBJ2-1
CDR3nt: TGTGCCAGCAGCTTAGAAGGGGGCGCGGCGTACAATGAGCAGTTCTTC
CDR3aa: CASSLEGGAAYNEQFF

v_gene: TRBV10-3
abundance: -
d_gene: -
j_gene: TRBJ2-6
CDR3nt: TGTGCCACCCTCTCTGGGGCCAACGTCCTGACTTTC
CDR3aa: CATLSGANVLTF

v_gene: TRBV5-6
abundance: -
d_gene: -
j_gene: TRBJ1-1
CDR3nt: TGTGCCAGCAGCGGGCGGGGGCCCTTGAACACTGAAGCTTTCTTT
CDR3aa: CASSGRGPLNTEAFF

v_gene: TRBV2
abundance: -
d_gene: -
j_gene: TRBJ1-4
CDR3nt: TGTGCCAGCAGTCGAAACAGGTTACCAAATGAAAAACTGTTTTTT
CDR3aa: CASSRNRLPNEKLFF

v_gene: TRBV3-1/TRBV3-2
abundance: -
d_gene: TRBD2
j_gene: TRBJ2-3
CDR3nt: TGTGCCAGCAGCCAAAGGACTAGCGGAAGCACAGATACGCAGTATTTT
CDR3aa: CASSQRTSGSTDTQYF

v_gene: TRBV5-1
abundance: few
d_gene: -
j_gene: TRBJ1-2
CDR3nt: TGCGCCAGCAGCTCGACAGTCAACTATGGCTACACCTTC
CDR3aa: CASSSTVNYGYTF

v_gene: TRBV12-3/TRBV12-4
abundance: -
d_gene: -
j_gene: TRBJ2-6
CDR3nt: TGTGCCAGCAGTTTAGGTTCGTCCAACGTCCTGACTTTC
CDR3aa: CASSLGSSNVLTF

v_gene: TRBV5-1
abundance: -
d_gene: -
j_gene: TRBJ1-2
CDR3nt: TGCGCCAGCAGCTCAGGGGCCGACTATGGCTACACCTTC
CDR3aa: CASSSGADYGYTF

v_gene: TRBV6-5
abundance: -
d_gene: -
j_gene: TRBJ1-1
CDR3nt: TGTGCCAGCAGTTACTCGATGGCAGATAACACTGAAGCTTTCTTT
CDR3aa: CASSYSMADNTEAFF

v_gene: TRBV5-1
abundance: -
d_gene: TRBD2
j_gene: TRBJ2-7
CDR3nt: TGCGCCAGCAGCTTGCAGAGCGGGGGGTCCTACGAGCAGTACTTC
CDR3aa: CASSLQSGGSYEQYF

v_gene: TRBV19
abundance: -
d_gene: -
j_gene: TRBJ2-7
CDR3nt: TGTGCCAGTAGTATAGACAGGAACTCCTACGAGCAGTACTTC
CDR3aa: CASSIDRNSYEQYF

v_gene: TRBV18
abundance: -
d_gene: TRBD1
j_gene: TRBJ2-5
CDR3nt: TGTGCCAGCTCACCCTCCTCCACAGGGGTCCAAGAGACCCAGTACTTC
CDR3aa: CASSPSSTGVQETQYF

v_gene: TRBV3-1/TRBV3-2
abundance: -
d_gene: -
j_gene: TRBJ1-6
CDR3nt: TGTGCCAGCAGCCAAAGGCAGATAGGGGCCTATTCACCCCTCCACTTT
CDR3aa: CASSQRQIGAYSPLHF

v_gene: TRBV7-2
abundance: once
d_gene: TRBD1
j_gene: TRBJ1-4
CDR3nt: TGTGCCAGCAGCCCTGACAGGGGGAATGAAAAACTGTTTTTT
CDR3aa: CASSPDRGNEKLFF

v_gene: TRBV6-5
abundance: once
d_gene: -
j_gene: TRBJ1-5
CDR3nt: TGTGCCAGCAGTTCGGACAGTAAAATTCAGCCCCAGCATTTT
CDR3aa: CASSSDSKIQPQHF

v_gene: TRBV6-1
abundance: -
d_gene: -
j_gene: TRBJ1-6
CDR3nt: TGTGCCAGCAGTGAAGCGCAAGGCAGGGCTAATTCACCCCTCCACTTT
CDR3aa: CASSEAQGRANSPLHF

v_gene: TRBV6-1
abundance: -
d_gene: -
j_gene: TRBJ2-7
CDR3nt: TGTGCCAGCAGTGAAGCGTCCGGGACAAGATACGAGCAGTACTTC
CDR3aa: CASSEASGTRYEQYF